Listed below are T cell receptor beta chains from one sample, sequenced in a study of blood T cell repertoires in COVID-19. Profiling relied on immunoSEQ multiplex PCR, and the TCRdb table lists in-frame clones only, not all of them. The sample records roughly 150,000 clones, 87% being singletons. Sequencing input: peripheral blood. The receptors here all came from a woman aged 70-85 years with COVID-19, enrolled during active disease. The CDR3 runs from the conserved cysteine through the conserved F or W. The D gene is left open where the match is weak. Not every row has a clone size; where given, it reads once, few, many or a size class.

clone_size | cdr3_length | j_call | v_call | d_call | cdr3_nt | cdr3_aa
- | 17 | TRBJ1-3 | TRBV9 | TRBD1 | TGTGCCAGCAGCGTAGCGGCAGGGGGTTCGGGGGGAAACACCATATATTTT | CASSVAAGGSGGNTIYF
- | 15 | TRBJ2-2 | TRBV7-2 | - | TGTGCCAGCAGCCCGAATGGGGGCAGGACCGGGGAGCTGTTTTTT | CASSPNGGRTGELFF
- | 14 | TRBJ1-5 | TRBV28 | - | TGTGCCAGCAGTCCCTACAGGGCTTCTCAGCCCCAGCATTTT | CASSPYRASQPQHF
- | 16 | TRBJ2-6 | TRBV7-3 | - | TGTGCCAGCAGCCGTTTTAGCGGATCTGGGGCCAACGTCCTGACTTTC | CASSRFSGSGANVLTF
once | 14 | TRBJ1-3 | TRBV28 | - | TGTGCCAGCAGTTTGGGCCGGGGTGGAAACACCATATATTTT | CASSLGRGGNTIYF
once | 11 | TRBJ2-7 | TRBV6-6 | - | TGTGCCAGCAAGAGCAAATACGAGCAGTACTTC | CASKSKYEQYF
once | 14 | TRBJ1-1 | TRBV6-5 | - | TGTGCCAGCAGTCGTGCCACAGACAGTTCTGAAGCTTTCTTT | CASSRATDSSEAFF
- | 13 | TRBJ2-7 | TRBV5-8 | - | TGTGCCAGCAGTACAGAGTACGCCTACGAGCAGTACTTC | CASSTEYAYEQYF
- | 16 | TRBJ2-5 | TRBV6-2/TRBV6-3 | TRBD2 | TGTGCCAGCAGTTCCATTAGCGGGGGGGCTTTTAAGACCCAGTACTTC | CASSSISGGAFKTQYF
- | 15 | TRBJ1-4 | TRBV5-1 | TRBD1 | TGCGCCAGCAGCTTGTCAGGGGGCCCTAATGAAAAACTGTTTTTT | CASSLSGGPNEKLFF
- | 14 | TRBJ1-6 | TRBV5-4 | TRBD1 | TGTGCCAGCAGCCGGGGACAGGGGGATTCACCCCTCCACTTT | CASSRGQGDSPLHF